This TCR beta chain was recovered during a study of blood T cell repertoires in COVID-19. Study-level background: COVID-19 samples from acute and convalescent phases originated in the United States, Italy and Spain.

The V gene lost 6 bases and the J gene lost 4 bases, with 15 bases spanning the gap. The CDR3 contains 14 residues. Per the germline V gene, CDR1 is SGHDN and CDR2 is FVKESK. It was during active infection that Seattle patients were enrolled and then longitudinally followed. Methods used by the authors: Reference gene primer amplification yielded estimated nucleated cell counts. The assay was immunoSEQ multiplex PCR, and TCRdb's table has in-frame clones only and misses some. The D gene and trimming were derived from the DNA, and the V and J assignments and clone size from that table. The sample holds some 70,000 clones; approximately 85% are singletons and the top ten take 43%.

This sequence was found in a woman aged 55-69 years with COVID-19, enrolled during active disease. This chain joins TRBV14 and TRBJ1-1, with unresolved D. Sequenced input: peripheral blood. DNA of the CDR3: TGTGCCAGCAGTCTAGGCATCGAAACCACTGAAGCTTTCTTT. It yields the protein CASSLGIETTEAFF.